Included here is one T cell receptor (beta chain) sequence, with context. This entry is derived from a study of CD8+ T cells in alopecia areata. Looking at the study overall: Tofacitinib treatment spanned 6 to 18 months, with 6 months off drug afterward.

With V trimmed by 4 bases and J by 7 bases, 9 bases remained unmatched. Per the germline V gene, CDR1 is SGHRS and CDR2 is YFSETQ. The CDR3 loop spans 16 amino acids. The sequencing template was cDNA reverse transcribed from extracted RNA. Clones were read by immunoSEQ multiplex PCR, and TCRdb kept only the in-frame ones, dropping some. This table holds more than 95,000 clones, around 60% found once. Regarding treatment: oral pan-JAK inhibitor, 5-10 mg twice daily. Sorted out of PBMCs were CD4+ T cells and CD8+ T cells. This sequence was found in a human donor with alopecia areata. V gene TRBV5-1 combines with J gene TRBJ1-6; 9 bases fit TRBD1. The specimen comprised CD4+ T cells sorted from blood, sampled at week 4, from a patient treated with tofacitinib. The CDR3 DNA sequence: TGCGCCAGCAGCACGACGGGACAGGGAGGGAATTCACCCCTCCACTTT. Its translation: CASSTTGQGGNSPLHF.